Presented here are 14 T cell receptor beta chains from one specimen sequenced in a study of blood T cell repertoires in COVID-19. This table comes from immunoSEQ multiplex PCR, and its TCRdb copy is limited to in-frame clones, with some not included. The sample has about 200,000 clones; about 90% are singletons. The source material was peripheral blood. These receptors all stem from a man between 18 and 29 years old with active or convalescent COVID-19.

This clone was recorded a few times. The chain couples TRBV30 to TRBJ1-1, with D tentatively TRBD1 (5 bases). V lost 5 bases and J lost 4, with 8 bases in between. Germline loops: CDR1 GTSNPN, CDR2 SVGIG (reference sequence). The CDR3 covers 11 residues. Written as DNA, the CDR3 is TGTGCCTGGGGGGGGACCACTGAAGCTTTCTTT. This translates into CAWGGTTEAFF.

V is TRBV4-1 and J is TRBJ1-2; TRBD1 matches at 9 bases. V lost 4 bases to trimming and J lost 3 bases; unmatched junction nucleotides: 6. CDR1 is MGHRA and CDR2 is YSYEKL in the germline V gene. The CDR3 sequence is 15 residues long. The CDR3 DNA is TGCGCCAGCAGCCCTCGGACAGGGGCGGACTATGGCTACACCTTC. This codes for CASSPRTGADYGYTF.

The genes are TRBV11-3 and TRBJ2-1, with 10 bases lining up with TRBD2. The CDR3 contains 14 residues. In germline, CDR1 is SGHNT, CDR2 YENEEA. V lost 3 bases and J lost 4; bases outside the gene matches: 0. DNA for the CDR3: TGTGCCAGCAGCTTTAGCGGGGGGTACAATGAGCAGTTCTTC. It yields the protein CASSFSGGYNEQFF.

This chain uses TRBV18 with TRBJ1-1, with a tentative D call TRBD1 (6 bases). The CDR3 has 15 amino acids. Trimming shortened V by 2 bases and J by 0 bases, and 10 bases separated the two germline ends. Germline V lookup: CDR1 KGHSH, CDR2 LQKENI. The CDR3 coding sequence is TGTGCCAGCTCACCAACAGGGACCCTGAACACTGAAGCTTTCTTT. Translation gives CASSPTGTLNTEAFF.

The chain uses TRBV7-2 and TRBJ2-5; 7 bases are a match to TRBD2. Trimming at V came to 3 bases and at J to 3 bases, leaving 4 bases not matched to a gene. Germline V lookup: CDR1 SGHTA, CDR2 FQGNSA. CDR3 length: 14 residues. The CDR3 region has the DNA TGTGCCAGCAGCTTTAGCGCGGGAGAAGAGACCCAGTACTTC. This codes for CASSFSAGEETQYF.

The V gene is TRBV11-1, the J gene TRBJ1-1, with D unclear. The CDR3 length is 15 residues. Trimming stripped 6 bases from V and 1 base from J, with 15 bases between. The germline V gene has CDR1 SGHAT and CDR2 FQDESV (reference sequence). This chain's CDR3 is CASSSPSGGNTEAFF. CDR3 sequence (DNA): TGTGCCAGCAGTTCACCATCTGGCGGGAACACTGAAGCTTTCTTT.

The gene calls are TRBV6-2 or TRBV6-3 and TRBJ2-7; possible D gene TRBD1, 6 bases. The CDR3 sequence is 13 residues long. V lost 2 bases and J lost 5, with 10 bases in between. Germline V gene sequence: CDR1 MNHEY, CDR2 SVGEGT. CDR3 in amino acids: CASSYGTGNEQYF. DNA of the CDR3: TGTGCCAGCAGTTACGGCACAGGGAACGAGCAGTACTTC.

CDR3 sequence: CASSQYREGYTF. CDR3 coding DNA: TGTGCCAGCAGCCAGTACAGGGAAGGCTACACCTTC. The chain recombines TRBV4-2 with TRBJ1-2, with a possible D match to TRBD1 (6 bases). V was shortened by 3 bases and J by 8 bases, with 10 bases between the two germline ends. Germline CDR1 reads LGHNA; CDR2 reads YNFKEQ. There are 12 residues in the CDR3.

The chain joins TRBV4-1 to TRBJ2-2, with TRBD2 matching over 7 bases. The germline V gene has CDR1 MGHRA and CDR2 YSYEKL. The CDR3 spans 16 residues. V was clipped by 1 base and J by 1 base; unmatched bases: 3. The CDR3 nucleotides are TGCGCCAGCAGCCAAGTTACGGGAGGGAACACCGGGGAGCTGTTTTTT. Protein product: CASSQVTGGNTGELFF.

The chain has TRBV20-1 and TRBJ2-7, with 9 bases fitting TRBD1. The CDR3 sequence is 16 residues long. Trimming took 3 bases from V and 1 from J; bases not matched to a gene: 10. In germline, CDR1 is DFQATT, CDR2 SNEGSKA (reference sequence). This CDR3 is CSASPQGTGTSYEQYF. Here the CDR3 DNA reads TGCAGTGCTAGTCCCCAAGGGACAGGGACTTCCTACGAGCAGTACTTC.

The rearrangement uses TRBV5-1 and TRBJ1-2; D may be TRBD1 (5 bases). Germline CDR1 reads SGHRS; CDR2 reads YFSETQ. Deletions cut 0 bases from V and 6 bases from J, with 9 bases between. This CDR3 has 13 residues. CDR3 sequence (DNA): TGCGCCAGCAGCTTGGCAGGGTCTGATGGCTACACCTTC. It translates to CASSLAGSDGYTF.

This clone was seen only once. V and J are TRBV30 and TRBJ1-5; D unclear. V lost 0 bases to trimming and J lost 2 bases, with 8 bases between them. From germline, CDR1 is GTSNPN and CDR2 SVGIG (reference sequence). The CDR3 is 14 amino acids. The CDR3 reads CAWSVHGGNQPQHF. The CDR3 DNA reads as TGTGCCTGGAGTGTACACGGAGGCAATCAGCCCCAGCATTTT.

The V gene is TRBV7-8, the J gene TRBJ1-4; TRBD1 might be the D (6 bases). This CDR3 contains 15 residues. V dropped 4 bases and J dropped 8 bases, with 17 bases sitting between them. Looked up from germline, CDR1 is SGHVS and CDR2 is FQNEAQ. CDR3 coding DNA: TGTGCCAGCAGCTCCAACAGGGTTTTAGGGGAAAAACTGTTTTTT. Translating it yields CASSSNRVLGEKLFF.

The chain links TRBV11-2 to TRBJ1-3; D not certain. The germline V gene encodes CDR1 SGHAT and CDR2 FQNNGV. Between the trimmed V and J ends, which lost 1 base and 8 bases, there was a span of 9 bases. CDR3 length: 13 amino acids. The CDR3 is CASSLAGLDTIYF. CDR3 in DNA: TGTGCCAGCAGCTTAGCGGGGTTGGACACCATATATTTT.